The 21 T cell receptor beta chains in this list originate from one sample, sequenced in a study of T cell responses to AZD1222 COVID-19 vaccine. Sequenced by immunoSEQ multiplex PCR; TCRdb stores in-frame clones only, minus some. The table has 100,000 or so clones, around 87% seen once; the top ten hold approximately 10%. The sequenced sample was peripheral blood, obtained 28 days after the second AZD1222 dose. The receptors were gathered from an adult who received the AZD1222 COVID-19 vaccine.

This clone was recorded once. The CDR3 nucleotides read TGCGCCAGCAGCCAAGGTTCTAGCGGGATGTACAATGAGCAGTTCTTC. This encodes CASSQGSSGMYNEQFF. The rearrangement links TRBV4-3 to TRBJ2-1; TRBD2 matches at 9 bases. V lost 1 base, J lost 4 bases, and 5 bases stayed unmatched. The CDR3 covers 16 residues. The germline gives CDR1 LGHNA, CDR2 YSLEER.

The gene calls are TRBV30 and TRBJ1-2, with 8 bases identical to TRBD1. CDR1 and CDR2 from the germline V gene are GTSNPN and SVGIG (reference sequence). The CDR3 has 13 residues. The V segment lost 2 bases and the J segment 13 bases; nucleotides outside the gene matches: 12. The CDR3 is CAWSPGGQSPVTF. The CDR3 coding sequence is TGTGCCTGGAGTCCAGGGGGCCAGTCGCCAGTCACCTTC.

The chain joins TRBV5-8 to TRBJ2-2, with TRBD2 identical over 12 bases. CDR1 is SGHTS and CDR2 is YDEGEE in the germline V gene. V was pared by 4 bases and J by 9 bases, with 1 base of the junction left unmatched. CDR3 length: 13 amino acids. As DNA, the CDR3 is TGTGCCAGCAGCCGGACTAGCGGGAGGGAGCTGTTTTTT. It is translated as CASSRTSGRELFF.

The chain couples TRBV10-3 to TRBJ1-3; perhaps TRBD1 as D (5 bases). This CDR3 contains 15 residues. Germline V lookup: CDR1 ENHRY, CDR2 SYGVKD. V was shortened by 7 bases and J by 0 bases, with 13 bases between the two germline ends. CDR3 protein: CAITPDRSSGNTIYF. CDR3 DNA sequence: TGTGCCATCACCCCCGACAGATCCTCTGGAAACACCATATATTTT.

The gene calls are TRBV12-5 and TRBJ2-4; D may be TRBD1 (6 bases). Trimming cost V 5 bases and J 0 bases, with 11 bases left between them. Germline V gives CDR1 LGHNT, CDR2 FRNRAP. The CDR3 sequence is 15 residues long. The CDR3 nucleotides are TGTGCTAGTGGTGCTCACAGGGAAGCCAAAAACATTCAGTACTTC. Protein sequence: CASGAHREAKNIQYF.

CDR3 amino acids: CASSLGGPMNTEAFF. In DNA, the CDR3 is TGCGCCAGCAGCTTGGGCGGACCTATGAACACTGAAGCTTTCTTT. The chain is built from TRBV5-1 and TRBJ1-1; D uncertain. This CDR3 contains 15 residues. Between the trimmed V and J ends, which lost 0 bases and 0 bases, there was a span of 9 bases. CDR1 is SGHRS and CDR2 is YFSETQ in the germline V gene.

The CDR3 region is CASSLNRGQGASYNEQFF. CDR3 bases: TGTGCCAGCAGTCTTAATCGAGGACAGGGGGCATCTTACAATGAGCAGTTCTTC. The chain carries TRBV28 and TRBJ2-1; 11 positions agree with TRBD1. Germline CDR1 reads MDHEN; CDR2 reads SYDVKM. With V trimmed by 5 bases and J by 4 bases, 13 bases remained unmatched. The CDR3 covers 18 residues.

CDR3 region: CASSRTSTGRNTEAFF. The CDR3 DNA follows: TGTGCCAGTAGTCGCACCTCGACAGGACGGAACACTGAAGCTTTCTTT. This chain links TRBV19 with TRBJ1-1, with D tentatively TRBD1 (6 bases). This CDR3 has 16 amino acids. The V end was cut by 5 bases, the J end by 1 base, with 17 bases between. Germline assignment: CDR1 LNHDA and CDR2 SQIVND (reference sequence).

The chain recombines TRBV2 with TRBJ1-3, with D possibly TRBD1 on 5 matching bases. Germline V gives CDR1 SNHLY, CDR2 FYNNEI. The CDR3 spans 12 residues. Trimming took 5 bases from V and 4 from J, leaving 6 bases between them. CDR3: CASSQGGNTIYF. Here the CDR3 DNA reads TGTGCCAGCAGTCAGGGAGGAAACACCATATATTTT.

Here the CDR3 DNA reads TGCGCCAGCAGCCAAGAGGCAGCTCCCACCTACGAGCAGTACTTC. It is translated as CASSQEAAPTYEQYF. The chain uses TRBV4-3 and TRBJ2-7; no definite D call. CDR3 length: 15 residues. V was pared by 0 bases and J by 2 bases, with 11 bases between. In germline, CDR1 is LGHNA, CDR2 YSLEER.

V is TRBV19 and J is TRBJ1-2; unclear D gene. The CDR3 has 14 amino acids. Germline CDR1 reads LNHDA; CDR2 reads SQIVND (reference sequence). Trimming shortened V by 2 bases and J by 8 bases, and 15 bases separated the two germline ends. DNA of the CDR3: TGTGCCAGTAGTATAAGCGTCCTCCAGTCGGGCTACACCTTC. It is translated as CASSISVLQSGYTF. The variable domain in full, with the rest retrieved from reference TRBV19 and TRBJ1-2, is DGGITQSPKYLFRKEGQNVTLSCEQNLNHDAMYWYRQDPGQGLRLIYYSQIVNDFQKGDIAEGYSVSREKKESFPLTVTSAQKNPTAFYLCASSISVLQSGYTFGSGTRLTVV.

The chain joins TRBV15 to TRBJ2-3; D is undetermined. The CDR3 spans 12 residues. Germline assignment: CDR1 LNHNV and CDR2 YYDKDF (reference sequence). V shed 1 base and J shed 5 bases, with 4 bases lying between them. The CDR3 DNA is TGTGCCACCAGCAGAGCAGGAGATACGCAGTATTTT. It codes for CATSRAGDTQYF.

The chain links TRBV9 to TRBJ2-1; D is possibly TRBD2 (6 bases). Germline V gene data show CDR1 as SGDLS and CDR2 as YYNGEE. V was shortened by 4 bases and J by 1 base, with 15 bases between the two germline ends. This CDR3 is built from 16 residues. The CDR3 region is CASSPGGGISYNEQFF. Here the CDR3 DNA reads TGTGCCAGCAGCCCCGGAGGCGGGATTTCCTACAATGAGCAGTTCTTC.

The chain recombines TRBV5-1 with TRBJ1-4; 7 positions agree with TRBD1. Germline loops: CDR1 SGHRS, CDR2 YFSETQ. V lost 4 bases, J lost 5 bases, and 2 bases stayed unmatched. The CDR3 length is 13 residues. CDR3 DNA: TGCGCCAGCAGCCAGACAGGGAATGAAAAACTGTTTTTT. Translated: CASSQTGNEKLFF.

For this clone: Other DNA sequences from this sample encode an identical CDR3 as well. This chain links TRBV18 with TRBJ1-2; the D is unclear. The CDR3 length is 13 residues. Trimming cost V 3 bases and J 5 bases, with 10 bases left between them. Germline V CDR1 and CDR2: KGHSH, LQKENI. The CDR3 DNA reads TGTGCCAGCTCACCGGACGGAGATTATGGCTACACCTTC. Amino acids: CASSPDGDYGYTF.

The V call is TRBV7-2, the J call TRBJ2-7; no clear D. Trimming stripped 4 bases from V and 3 bases from J, with 7 bases between. The CDR3 is made up of 12 amino acids. Germline-derived CDR1 and CDR2 are SGHTA and FQGNSA. Here the CDR3 DNA reads TGTGCCAGCAGCTCGGATTACTACGAGCAGTACTTC. Its translation: CASSSDYYEQYF.

CDR3: CASSLQGATGELFF. CDR3 DNA sequence: TGCGCCAGCAGCTTGCAGGGGGCCACCGGGGAGCTGTTTTTT. The chain links TRBV5-1 to TRBJ2-2, with 8 nucleotides matching TRBD1. CDR3 length: 14 residues. Germline CDR1 is SGHRS and CDR2 is YFSETQ. With V trimmed by 1 base and J by 4 bases, 0 bases remained unmatched.

The rearrangement uses TRBV11-2 and TRBJ2-7, with D possibly matching TRBD2 (5 bases). CDR1 is SGHAT, CDR2 FQNNGV, per germline. The V and J ends lost 1 base and 4 bases respectively, with 11 bases between them. The CDR3 consists of 14 residues. The CDR3 protein is CASSLGLAAYEQYF. CDR3 coding DNA: TGTGCCAGCAGCTTAGGTCTAGCAGCTTACGAGCAGTACTTC. Complete variable domain (other parts from reference TRBV11-2 and TRBJ2-7): EAGVAQSPRYKIIEKRQSVAFWCNPISGHATLYWYQQILGQGPKLLIQFQNNGVVDDSQLPKDRFSAERLKGVDSTLKIQPAKLEDSAVYLCASSLGLAAYEQYFGPGTRLTVT.

The chain uses TRBV5-1 and TRBJ2-2; 7 nucleotides match TRBD1. V was clipped by 0 bases and J by 1 base; unmatched bases: 0. Germline V gene sequence: CDR1 SGHRS, CDR2 YFSETQ. This CDR3 has 15 amino acids. The chain's CDR3 is CASSLGTGNTGELFF. CDR3 DNA sequence: TGCGCCAGCAGCTTGGGGACAGGGAACACCGGGGAGCTGTTTTTT. Full variable domain (rest looked up from reference TRBV5-1 and TRBJ2-2): KAGVTQTPRYLIKTRGQQVTLSCSPISGHRSVSWYQQTPGQGLQFLFEYFSETQRNKGNFPGRFSGRQFSNSRSEMNVSTLELGDSALYLCASSLGTGNTGELFFGEGSRLTVL.

This sequence joins TRBV30 and TRBJ1-6; D is undetermined. This CDR3 has 15 residues. Germline-derived CDR1 and CDR2 are GTSNPN and SVGIG (reference sequence). Trimming took off 1 base at V and 0 bases at J, with 7 bases between the two ends. CDR3 loop: CAWSGQSSYNSPLHF. Here the CDR3 DNA reads TGTGCCTGGAGTGGGCAGAGCTCCTATAATTCACCCCTCCACTTT. Based on the CDR3 plus reference TRBV30 and TRBJ1-6, the full variable domain is SQTIHQWPATLVQPVGSPLSLECTVEGTSNPNLYWYRQAAGRGLQLLFYSVGIGQISSEVPQNLSASRPQDRQFILSSKKLLLSDSGFYLCAWSGQSSYNSPLHFGNGTRLTVT.

The chain links TRBV5-1 to TRBJ2-3; possibly TRBD1 for D (6 bases). Trimming removed 0 bases at V and 2 bases at J, with 10 bases between. The length of the CDR3 is 15 residues. Germline V gene lookup returns CDR1 SGHRS and CDR2 YFSETQ. CDR3 region: CASSLDRVDTDTQYF. The CDR3 DNA follows: TGCGCCAGCAGCTTGGACAGGGTAGACACAGATACGCAGTATTTT.